This TCR beta chain was retrieved from a study of somatic mutations in cytotoxic T cells in rheumatoid arthritis. Points from the study as a whole: A largest CD8+ clone above 20% of CD8+ cells occurred in about an eighth of the roughly 60 patients. For CD8+ T-cell clonality, rheumatoid arthritis patients and age-matched healthy controls did not differ significantly. The identity of the antigens targeted by the expanded CD8+ clones remained unknown.

The assay was immunoSEQ multiplex PCR, and TCRdb's table has in-frame clones only and misses some. Of roughly 20,000 clones listed, about four fifths are singletons. In the case of this clone: What it binds is not known.

The germline V gene has CDR1 KGHSH and CDR2 LQKENI. This CDR3 comprises 16 residues. Unmatched junction bases numbered 7, after V lost 0 bases and J lost 4 bases. This clonotype was obtained from an adult with rheumatoid arthritis. Sequenced material: CD8+ T cells sorted from blood. The rearrangement joins TRBV18 to TRBJ1-1; 8 nucleotides line up with TRBD1. The CDR3 protein is CASSPPRGRVGTEAFF. The CDR3 DNA follows: TGTGCCAGCTCACCACCCAGGGGGCGAGTTGGCACTGAAGCTTTCTTT.